Below, 22 T cell receptor beta chains from the same sample are listed, as sequenced in a study of beta chain features in type 1 diabetes. Study-wide results and caveats: Within each of all four CD4+ subsets, Type 1 diabetes patients had TCRB CDR3s that were moderately but significantly shorter.

Their antigens are not known. Sequenced material consisted of expressed TCRB transcripts (all of the isolated RNA was reverse transcribed). Only in-frame clones appear in the TCRdb table, and some are missing; sequencing was by immunoSEQ multiplex PCR. This table has a few hundred thousand clones, about a fifth appearing once. The specimen was naive CD4+ T cells from blood. Receptor source: a middle-aged woman with type 1 diabetes.

CDR3 in amino acids: CASRGMSGRAPNIQYF. The CDR3, as DNA: TGCGCCAGCAGGGGGATGAGCGGGAGGGCGCCTAACATTCAGTACTTC. The rearrangement uses TRBV4-1 and TRBJ2-4; 10 nucleotides agree with TRBD2. CDR3 length: 16 amino acids. After removal of 6 bases from V and 7 bases from J, the junction contained 12 bases not matched to a gene. Germline V gene sequence: CDR1 MGHRA, CDR2 YSYEKL.

This clone was counted between two and nine times. This chain joins TRBV20-1 and TRBJ2-2, with D possibly matching TRBD2 (6 bases). The CDR3 contains 11 residues. Germline values: CDR1 DFQATT, CDR2 SNEGSKA (reference sequence). Trimming shortened V by 5 bases and J by 13 bases, and 14 bases separated the two germline ends. CDR3: CSAPRDWGLFF. CDR3 in DNA: TGCAGTGCTCCTCGGGACTGGGGGCTGTTTTTT.

The chain links TRBV7-2 to TRBJ2-5, with TRBD2 matching over 10 bases. The germline gives CDR1 SGHTA, CDR2 FQGNSA. The CDR3 contains 16 residues. V dropped 4 bases and J dropped 4; count of bases not matched to a gene: 9. CDR3 sequence reads: CASSSLIAGGGETQYF. DNA for the CDR3: TGTGCCAGCAGCTCCCTGATAGCGGGAGGAGGAGAGACCCAGTACTTC.

This clone was counted a few times. The chain recombines TRBV29-1 with TRBJ2-1; 9 bases map to TRBD1. This CDR3 has 14 residues. From germline, CDR1 is SQVTM and CDR2 ANQGSEA. V was pared by 6 bases and J by 9 bases, with 12 bases of the junction left unmatched. The CDR3 loop reads CSVTGQGLTSEQFF. In DNA, the CDR3 is TGCAGCGTGACGGGACAGGGCCTGACAAGTGAGCAGTTCTTC.

The chain joins TRBV11-2 to TRBJ1-5, with 7 bases lining up with TRBD1. Trimming took 5 bases from V and 7 from J; bases not matched to a gene: 5. CDR1 and CDR2 from the germline V gene are SGHAT and FQNNGV. The length of the CDR3 is 13 residues. In DNA, the CDR3 is TGTGCCAGCAGCCCCGACAGGGACCAGCCCCAGCATTTT. Its translation is CASSPDRDQPQHF.

This clone turned up a few times. The genes are TRBV28 and TRBJ2-5; TRBD1 might be the D (6 bases). Germline V gene sequence: CDR1 MDHEN, CDR2 SYDVKM. Trimming removed 6 bases at V and 0 bases at J, with 17 bases between. The CDR3 covers 16 residues. For the CDR3, the DNA is TGTGCCAGCAGACCCAGACAGGTGGCGTACCAAGAGACCCAGTACTTC. Amino acid sequence: CASRPRQVAYQETQYF.

This clone was picked up a small number of times. The V call is TRBV2, the J call TRBJ1-1; no definite D call. This CDR3 spans 11 amino acids. V was cut by 4 bases and J by 6 bases, with 6 bases left in between. Germline V lookup: CDR1 SNHLY, CDR2 FYNNEI. This CDR3 reads CASSVRSEAFF. CDR3 in DNA: TGTGCCAGCAGTGTTAGATCTGAAGCTTTCTTT. The whole variable domain, remainder taken from reference TRBV2 and TRBJ1-1, is EPEVTQTPSHQVTQMGQEVILRCVPISNHLYFYWYRQILGQKVEFLVSFYNNEISEKSEIFDDQFSVERPDGSNFTLKIRSTKLEDSAMYFCASSVRSEAFFGQGTRLTVV.

The table lists this clone with a few counts. This chain joins TRBV28 and TRBJ2-1; D possibly corresponds to TRBD2 (5 bases). Trimming removed 7 bases from V and 7 bases from J, with 14 bases in between. This CDR3 contains 13 residues. The V gene's germline CDR1 is MDHEN and CDR2 SYDVKM. CDR3 amino acids: CASKDYTRNEQFF. The CDR3 DNA sequence: TGTGCCAGCAAAGACTATACTAGGAATGAGCAGTTCTTC.

The chain combines TRBV2 with TRBJ1-2; no definite D call. Germline-derived CDR1 and CDR2 are SNHLY and FYNNEI. V was pared by 5 bases and J by 6 bases, with 7 bases between. This CDR3 has 11 residues. CDR3 nucleotide sequence: TGTGCCAGCAGTTCCCTCGATGGCTACACCTTC. Protein sequence: CASSSLDGYTF.

This clone was seen a few times. The rearrangement uses TRBV7-3 and TRBJ2-3; the match to TRBD1 covers 10 bases. Germline loops: CDR1 SGHTA, CDR2 FQGTGA. The CDR3 consists of 16 residues. V shed 3 bases and J 1 base; nucleotides not matched to a gene: 4. The CDR3 reads CASSFTGTGGTDTQYF. DNA for the CDR3: TGTGCCAGCAGCTTCACCGGGACAGGGGGCACAGATACGCAGTATTTT. Combining the CDR3 with reference TRBV7-3 and TRBJ2-3 gives the whole variable domain GAGVSQTPSNKVTEKGKYVELRCDPISGHTALYWYRQSLGQGPEFLIYFQGTGAADDSGLPNDRFFAVRPEGSVSTLKIQRTERGDSAVYLCASSFTGTGGTDTQYFGPGTRLTVL.

This chain links TRBV7-9 with TRBJ2-3, with D possibly being TRBD2 (6 bases). The V gene's germline CDR1 is SEHNR and CDR2 FQNEAQ (reference sequence). V was cut by 8 bases and J by 4 bases, with 10 bases left in between. This CDR3 spans 12 amino acids. CDR3 sequence (DNA): TGTGCCAGCCGCGGGGAGGCAGATACGCAGTATTTT. Its protein product is CASRGEADTQYF.

The chain joins TRBV5-6 to TRBJ2-5; 8 nucleotides line up with TRBD1. Germline CDR1 and CDR2: SGHDT and YYEEEE. The V gene end was trimmed by 4 bases and the J gene end by 9 bases; junction bases not matched to a gene: 8. The CDR3 sequence is 13 residues long. CDR3 nucleotides: TGTGCCAGCAGCCAAGGGGACAGGTGGTCCCAGTACTTC. Translation: CASSQGDRWSQYF.

The chain couples TRBV5-4 to TRBJ1-4; D gene unclear. The CDR3 is made up of 14 amino acids. Trimming shortened V by 0 bases and J by 1 base, and 4 bases separated the two germline ends. In germline, CDR1 is SGHNT, CDR2 YYREEE (reference sequence). The CDR3 DNA reads as TGTGCCAGCAGCTTGGCAGGAACTAATGAAAAACTGTTTTTT. Amino acid sequence: CASSLAGTNEKLFF. Looking up the rest from reference TRBV5-4 and TRBJ1-4 gives the full variable domain: ETGVTQSPTHLIKTRGQQVTLRCSSQSGHNTVSWYQQALGQGPQFIFQYYREEENGRGNFPPRFSGLQFPNYSSELNVNALELDDSALYLCASSLAGTNEKLFFGSGTQLSVL.

This clone was detected only a few times. The chain joins TRBV18 to TRBJ1-1; D is unclear. The CDR3 loop spans 13 amino acids. Trimming removed 6 bases at V and 1 base at J, with 9 bases between. Germline CDR1 KGHSH, CDR2 LQKENI. The CDR3 is CASSSDGNTEAFF. CDR3 DNA: TGTGCCAGCTCCTCAGATGGGAACACTGAAGCTTTCTTT. Full variable domain (missing parts from reference TRBV18 and TRBJ1-1): NAGVMQNPRHLVRRRGQEARLRCSPMKGHSHVYWYRQLPEEGLKFMVYLQKENIIDESGMPKERFSAEFPKEGPSILRIQQVVRGDSAAYFCASSSDGNTEAFFGQGTRLTVV.

In its sample, this clone was seen a few times. The chain couples TRBV10-3 to TRBJ2-7; D gene uncertain. This CDR3 has 14 residues. The germline V gene has CDR1 ENHRY and CDR2 SYGVKD. V was trimmed by 7 bases and J by 0 bases, leaving 13 bases between them. CDR3 nucleotide sequence: TGTGCCATCACCCGCTTACTCGACTCCTACGAGCAGTACTTC. Its translation: CAITRLLDSYEQYF.

Only a few counts were recorded for this clone. V usage is TRBV15 and J usage is TRBJ2-5, with 9 bases aligning to TRBD2. After removal of 0 bases from V and 5 bases from J, the junction contained 4 bases not matched to a gene. This CDR3 contains 15 residues. The V gene's germline CDR1 is LNHNV and CDR2 YYDKDF (reference sequence). DNA of the CDR3: TGTGCCACCAGCAGAGATAGCGGGAGTTTTGAGACCCAGTACTTC. Residues: CATSRDSGSFETQYF.

This clone was seen a few times. The CDR3 DNA reads as TGCGCCAGCAGCCAAGAATTTTCAGGGCCCACTGAAGCTTTCTTT. Its protein product is CASSQEFSGPTEAFF. The chain is built from TRBV4-3 and TRBJ1-1; a possible D gene is TRBD1 (5 bases). Germline V gene lookup returns CDR1 LGHNA and CDR2 YSLEER. The V gene lost 0 bases and the J gene lost 4 bases, with 12 bases spanning the gap. This CDR3 has 15 residues.

CDR3 sequence reads: CASSLISDRGDTQYF. As DNA, the CDR3 is TGTGCCAGCAGCTTAATCTCGGACAGGGGGGATACGCAGTATTTT. V usage is TRBV7-3 and J usage is TRBJ2-3; 10 nucleotides agree with TRBD1. The germline gives CDR1 SGHTA, CDR2 FQGTGA. V dropped 1 base and J dropped 6; count of bases not matched to a gene: 4. CDR3 length: 15 amino acids.

The chain links TRBV25-1 to TRBJ2-5, with D possibly being TRBD2 (5 bases). CDR3 length: 14 residues. V lost 1 base to trimming and J lost 5 bases, with 11 bases between them. Germline V gene sequence: CDR1 MGHDK, CDR2 SYGVNS. CDR3 in amino acids: CASSESGRGETQYF. The CDR3 nucleotides are TGTGCCAGCAGTGAATCGGGCCGAGGGGAGACCCAGTACTTC.

There are a few counts of this clone. V and J are TRBV7-9 and TRBJ1-2; no reliable D call. Trimming pared 3 bases from V and 2 bases from J, leaving 7 bases between. CDR3 size: 13 residues. The germline CDR1 and CDR2 sequences are SEHNR and FQNEAQ (reference sequence). CDR3 region: CASSLFGNYGYTF. For the CDR3, the DNA is TGTGCCAGCAGCTTGTTTGGCAACTATGGCTACACCTTC.

This clone was found a few times. CDR3 sequence: CASSMTGGFDNEQFF. The DNA for the CDR3 is TGTGCCAGCAGCATGACAGGGGGCTTCGACAATGAGCAGTTCTTC. The chain carries TRBV7-9 and TRBJ2-1; TRBD1 aligns across 10 bases. The germline gives CDR1 SEHNR, CDR2 FQNEAQ (reference sequence). The V gene end was trimmed by 5 bases and the J gene end by 5 bases; junction bases not matched to a gene: 6. This CDR3 is built from 15 residues.

The chain carries TRBV7-2 and TRBJ2-7, with D possibly matching TRBD2 (5 bases). This CDR3 comprises 14 residues. Trimming stripped 6 bases from V and 0 bases from J, with 12 bases between. Germline CDR1 SGHTA, CDR2 FQGNSA. CDR3 DNA: TGTGCCAGCAGGCGCCGGGGTTTCTCCTACGAGCAGTACTTC. Translated, it gives CASRRRGFSYEQYF. Full variable domain (missing parts from reference TRBV7-2 and TRBJ2-7): GAGVSQSPSNKVTEKGKDVELRCDPISGHTALYWYRQSLGQGLEFLIYFQGNSAPDKSGLPSDRFSAERTGGSVSTLTIQRTQQEDSAVYLCASRRRGFSYEQYFGPGTRLTVT.